The rows below give T cell receptor beta chains drawn from one sample of a study of blood T cell repertoires in COVID-19. Libraries were prepared by immunoSEQ multiplex PCR; TCRdb keeps only in-frame clonotypes and omits some of them. The sample lists 65,000 to 95,000 clones; more than 60% were seen once. Sequenced sample: peripheral blood. Source of these receptors: a human donor in a cohort sampled during active COVID-19. Both conserved end residues are part of each CDR3. A D gene is named only where the DNA matches it firmly. Some rows mark clone size as missing; the rest say once, few, many or name a class of expanded clone.

medium-sized | TRBJ1-1 | . | TRBV19 | CASSPVVNTEAFF | TGTGCCAGTAGTCCGGTTGTAAACACTGAAGCTTTCTTT
. | TRBJ2-7 | . | TRBV6-5 | CASSHRDTTYEQYF | TGTGCCAGCAGTCACCGGGACACCACCTACGAGCAGTACTTC
. | TRBJ2-4 | . | TRBV6-5 | CASSSTGEGKNIQYF | TGTGCCAGCAGTTCGACAGGGGAGGGCAAAAACATTCAGTACTTC
. | TRBJ2-5 | . | TRBV3-1/TRBV3-2 | CASSPPGLRETQYF | TGTGCCAGCAGCCCTCCCGGACTCCGCGAGACCCAGTACTTC
. | TRBJ1-3 | . | TRBV11-2 | CASSPRQASIGNTIYF | TGTGCCAGCAGCCCCCGACAGGCCTCGATTGGAAACACCATATATTTT
. | TRBJ2-3 | TRBD2 | TRBV6-5 | CASRLEAGGPDTQYF | TGTGCCAGCAGACTGGAAGCGGGGGGGCCTGATACGCAGTATTTT
. | TRBJ2-6 | . | TRBV5-6 | CASATGTPGANVLTF | TGTGCCAGCGCCACAGGGACCCCTGGGGCCAACGTCCTGACTTTC
. | TRBJ1-1 | . | TRBV30 | CAWSLPGLANTEAFF | TGTGCCTGGAGCTTACCAGGGTTGGCGAACACTGAAGCTTTCTTT
. | TRBJ1-2 | . | TRBV3-1/TRBV3-2 | CASSSLGGYTF | TGTGCCAGCAGCTCTCTAGGTGGCTACACCTTC
medium-sized | TRBJ1-4 | . | TRBV28 | CASSLDSANEKLFF | TGTGCCAGCAGTTTGGACAGCGCTAATGAAAAACTGTTTTTT
once | TRBJ2-6 | . | TRBV4-3 | CASSLHLHRPFSGANVLTF | TGCGCCAGCAGCCTGCACCTCCACAGGCCATTCTCTGGGGCCAACGTCCTGACTTTC
. | TRBJ1-2 | . | TRBV10-1 | CASSDSQNYGYTF | TGCGCCAGCAGTGACAGTCAAAACTATGGCTACACCTTC
. | TRBJ1-2 | . | TRBV5-4 | CASSLVGARGYTF | TGTGCCAGCAGCTTGGTGGGGGCGCGGGGCTACACCTTC
once | TRBJ1-2 | TRBD1 | TRBV29-1 | CSVPSDRAIWDYGYTF | TGCAGCGTTCCATCCGACAGGGCGATTTGGGACTATGGCTACACCTTC
. | TRBJ2-1 | TRBD2 | TRBV6-1 | CASSERLAGGHDEQFF | TGTGCCAGCAGTGAAAGACTAGCGGGGGGGCATGATGAGCAGTTCTTC
. | TRBJ1-1 | . | TRBV2 | CASSEQGAEAFF | TGTGCCAGCAGTGAACAGGGCGCTGAAGCTTTCTTT
few | TRBJ2-7 | TRBD1 | TRBV9 | CASSFNRDSYSYEQYF | TGTGCCAGCAGCTTCAACCGGGACAGCTACTCCTACGAGCAGTACTTC
. | TRBJ2-6 | . | TRBV15 | CATSREMRSGANVLTF | TGTGCCACCAGCAGAGAAATGCGCTCTGGGGCCAACGTCCTGACTTTC
. | TRBJ2-1 | TRBD2 | TRBV7-9 | CASSLRLAAYNEQFF | TGTGCCAGCAGCTTAAGACTAGCCGCCTACAATGAGCAGTTCTTC
. | TRBJ2-7 | TRBD1 | TRBV6-5 | CASRQGLSYEQYF | TGTGCCAGCAGACAGGGGCTCTCCTACGAGCAGTACTTC
. | TRBJ2-3 | TRBD2 | TRBV7-9 | CASRRPPSGGAEDTQYF | TGTGCCAGCAGACGACCACCTAGCGGGGGGGCCGAAGATACGCAGTATTTT
once | TRBJ1-6 | . | TRBV2 | CASRMDSSYNSPLHF | TGTGCCAGCAGAATGGACAGCTCCTATAATTCACCCCTCCACTTT
. | TRBJ2-7 | TRBD2 | TRBV2 | CASSKGLAGGQYEQYF | TGTGCCAGCAGTAAGGGACTAGCGGGGGGTCAATACGAGCAGTACTTC
. | TRBJ2-1 | . | TRBV7-6 | CASSLGGPSYNEQFF | TGTGCCAGCAGCTTAGGCGGGCCCTCCTACAATGAGCAGTTCTTC
. | TRBJ2-1 | TRBD2 | TRBV7-6 | CASSLYVAGGYNEQFF | TGTGCCAGCAGCTTATATGTAGCGGGGGGGTACAATGAGCAGTTCTTC
once | TRBJ2-1 | TRBD2 | TRBV5-6 | CASSAPTGGYNEQFF | TGTGCCAGCAGCGCCCCCACGGGAGGGTACAATGAGCAGTTCTTC
. | TRBJ2-1 | TRBD1 | TRBV18 | CASSMTGFENEQFF | TGTGCCAGCTCAATGACAGGGTTCGAGAATGAGCAGTTCTTC
. | TRBJ1-1 | . | TRBV5-1 | CASSLTIGRGMNTEAFF | TGCGCCAGCAGCTTGACGATAGGCAGGGGTATGAACACTGAAGCTTTCTTT
. | TRBJ2-5 | . | TRBV6-6 | CASSIRGQETQYF | TGTGCCAGCAGTATCAGGGGACAAGAGACCCAGTACTTC
. | TRBJ2-3 | . | TRBV19 | CASSIRVVTDTQYF | TGTGCCAGTAGTATACGCGTAGTCACAGATACGCAGTATTTT
. | TRBJ1-1 | TRBD1 | TRBV11-2 | CASSLGTGKTNTEAFF | TGTGCCAGCAGCTTGGGGACAGGGAAAACGAACACTGAAGCTTTCTTT
. | TRBJ2-7 | . | TRBV7-2 | CASSLRLGPAYEQYF | TGTGCCAGCAGCCTCCGACTAGGCCCCGCCTACGAGCAGTACTTC
. | TRBJ1-2 | . | TRBV5-8 | CASSWPGSGGSRYGYTF | TGTGCCAGCAGCTGGCCGGGATCGGGGGGCAGTCGGTATGGCTACACCTTC
. | TRBJ2-5 | TRBD2 | TRBV5-8 | CASSLQRESQETQYF | TGTGCCAGCAGCTTACAGCGGGAGTCCCAAGAGACCCAGTACTTC
. | TRBJ2-7 | TRBD2 | TRBV27 | CASSLRAGSQYF | TGTGCCAGCAGTTTACGAGCGGGATCGCAGTACTTC
. | TRBJ2-1 | TRBD2 | TRBV14 | CASSQGLAGSYNEQFF | TGTGCCAGCAGCCAAGGACTAGCGGGGTCCTACAATGAGCAGTTCTTC
. | TRBJ1-6 | . | TRBV5-6 | CASRGQGSYNSPLHF | TGTGCCAGCAGGGGGCAGGGTTCCTATAATTCACCCCTCCACTTT
. | TRBJ1-1 | . | TRBV6-2/TRBV6-3 | CASSYSSGDEAFF | TGTGCCAGCAGTTACTCGAGCGGGGATGAAGCTTTCTTT
. | TRBJ1-1 | . | TRBV7-9 | CASSPSTGSDTEAFF | TGTGCCAGCAGCCCCAGCACAGGGTCGGACACTGAAGCTTTCTTT
. | TRBJ2-3 | . | TRBV6-2/TRBV6-3 | CASSWLGADTQYF | TGTGCCAGCAGCTGGCTAGGAGCGGATACGCAGTATTTT
few | TRBJ1-2 | TRBD1 | TRBV18 | CASSLLGQGSDGYTF | TGTGCCAGCTCACTATTGGGACAGGGGAGCGATGGCTACACCTTC
. | TRBJ1-2 | . | TRBV6-5 | CASSYGEQIYGYTF | TGTGCCAGCAGTTACGGTGAACAGATATATGGCTACACCTTC
. | TRBJ1-2 | . | TRBV5-6 | CASSTRTVAAYYGYTF | TGTGCCAGCAGTACTAGGACTGTGGCGGCCTACTATGGCTACACCTTC
. | TRBJ2-1 | TRBD1 | TRBV6-6 | CASRQGVAYNEQFF | TGTGCCAGCAGACAGGGGGTCGCCTACAATGAGCAGTTCTTC
. | TRBJ2-3 | TRBD2 | TRBV2 | CASSGLAGGADTQYF | TGTGCCAGCAGTGGCCTAGCGGGAGGGGCAGATACGCAGTATTTT
. | TRBJ2-1 | TRBD2 | TRBV6-2/TRBV6-3 | CASSYSFLAGYNEQFF | TGTGCCAGCAGTTACTCGTTTCTAGCGGGGTACAATGAGCAGTTCTTC
. | TRBJ1-2 | TRBD1 | TRBV4-1 | CASSPGQGARGYTF | TGCGCCAGCAGCCCGGGACAGGGGGCGCGTGGCTACACCTTC
. | TRBJ2-1 | TRBD2 | TRBV29-1 | CSVSGTRFYNEQFF | TGCAGCGTTTCCGGGACTAGGTTCTACAATGAGCAGTTCTTC